One sample yielded the 21 T cell receptor beta chains listed below, sequenced in a study of shared clonotypes between healthy human individuals. Sequencing used immunoSEQ multiplex PCR; TCRdb keeps in-frame clones, though not all of them. Of 740,000 or so clones listed, 55% to 85% are singletons. Specimen: memory CD4+ T cells sorted from blood. Subset here: CD45RA-negative fraction. Every receptor here comes from a young woman in good health.

This rearrangement joins TRBV27 to TRBJ2-6, with TRBD1 as a possible D gene (6 bases). CDR1 is MNHEY, CDR2 SMNVEV, per germline (reference sequence). The CDR3 is 18 amino acids. V was cut by 4 bases and J by 0 bases, with 16 bases left in between. In nucleotides, the CDR3 is TGTGCCAGCAGTTCGCGTACAGGGTTCGGCTCTGGGGCCAACGTCCTGACTTTC. This translates into CASSSRTGFGSGANVLTF.

V gene TRBV29-1 combines with J gene TRBJ1-5; D might be TRBD1 (6 bases). The germline V gene has CDR1 SQVTM and CDR2 ANQGSEA. V shed 6 bases and J shed 2 bases, with 14 bases lying between them. CDR3 length equals 14 residues. The CDR3 is CSVREGGGNQPQHF. The DNA of the CDR3 is TGCAGCGTCCGCGAAGGGGGTGGCAATCAGCCCCAGCATTTT. Together with reference TRBV29-1 and TRBJ1-5, the CDR3 gives the full variable domain: SAVISQKPSRDICQRGTSLTIQCQVDSQVTMMFWYRQQPGQSLTLIATANQGSEATYESGFVIDKFPISRPNLTFSTLTVSNMSPEDSSIYLCSVREGGGNQPQHFGDGTRLSIL.

This chain uses TRBV7-9 with TRBJ1-5; D gene unclear. Germline V lookup: CDR1 SEHNR, CDR2 FQNEAQ (reference sequence). This CDR3 is built from 13 residues. V was clipped by 1 base and J by 7 bases, with 8 bases between them. The CDR3 DNA is TGTGCCAGCAGCTTAGAAGGATTCCAGCCCCAGCATTTT. Translation: CASSLEGFQPQHF.

This clone was counted a single time. V is TRBV9 and J is TRBJ2-3; no firm D call. Germline V gene lookup returns CDR1 SGDLS and CDR2 YYNGEE. The CDR3 totals 14 residues. Trimming cost V 4 bases and J 4 bases, with 13 bases left between them. The CDR3 is CASSPRLFADTQYF. In nucleotides, the CDR3 is TGTGCCAGCAGCCCCAGATTATTCGCAGATACGCAGTATTTT.

V and J are TRBV2 and TRBJ2-1, with 11 nucleotides matching TRBD2. Per the germline V gene, CDR1 is SNHLY and CDR2 is FYNNEI. Trimming removed 4 bases from V and 6 bases from J; junction bases left unmatched: 5. The CDR3 covers 15 residues. In nucleotides, the CDR3 is TGTGCCAGCAGTGGCCTAGCGGGAGGATTCAATGAGCAGTTCTTC. Translated, it gives CASSGLAGGFNEQFF. Full variable domain (outside the CDR3, taken from reference TRBV2 and TRBJ2-1): EPEVTQTPSHQVTQMGQEVILRCVPISNHLYFYWYRQILGQKVEFLVSFYNNEISEKSEIFDDQFSVERPDGSNFTLKIRSTKLEDSAMYFCASSGLAGGFNEQFFGPGTRLTVL.

The chain carries TRBV6-4 and TRBJ2-2; TRBD1 aligns across 7 bases. CDR1 is MRHNA, CDR2 SNTAGT, per germline. Trimming took 6 bases from V and 2 from J; bases not matched to a gene: 3. This CDR3 region has 14 residues. CDR3 sequence: CASSRQGNTGELFF. Written as DNA, the CDR3 is TGTGCCAGCAGCCGACAGGGAAACACCGGGGAGCTGTTTTTT.

This clone is a singleton in its sample. The CDR3 spells CASSTRPGDEQFF. Here the CDR3 DNA reads TGTGCCAGCAGCACACGACCAGGGGATGAGCAGTTCTTC. The chain is built from TRBV7-6 and TRBJ2-1, with D tentatively TRBD1 (6 bases). Deletions cut 5 bases from V and 8 bases from J, with 13 bases between. CDR1 and CDR2 from the germline V gene are SGHVS and FNYEAQ. The CDR3 is 13 residues long. Together with reference TRBV7-6 and TRBJ2-1, the CDR3 gives the full variable domain: GAGVSQSPRYKVTKRGQDVALRCDPISGHVSLYWYRQALGQGPEFLTYFNYEAQQDKSGLPNDRFSAERPEGSISTLTIQRTEQRDSAMYRCASSTRPGDEQFFGPGTRLTVL.

The chain links TRBV29-1 to TRBJ2-7; the D gene is possibly TRBD1 (6 bases). Trimming removed 0 bases from V and 8 bases from J, with 20 bases in between. CDR1 SQVTM and CDR2 ANQGSEA come from the germline V gene. CDR3 size: 15 residues. The CDR3 DNA sequence: TGCAGCGTTGAAGATCTTAGGGGCAGGGGAGATCAGCAGTACTTC. It encodes CSVEDLRGRGDQQYF.

The chain is built from TRBV6-5 and TRBJ2-2; TRBD2 matches 7 bases. The J segment lost 0 bases and the V segment lost 2 bases, leaving 3 bases of the junction unmatched. Germline V gene sequence: CDR1 MNHEY, CDR2 SVGAGI. The CDR3 contains 16 residues. The CDR3 DNA reads as TGTGCCAGCAGTTACAGGGCGGGAGCGAACACCGGGGAGCTGTTTTTT. Translation: CASSYRAGANTGELFF.

The chain has TRBV19 and TRBJ1-3; no definite D call. There are 16 residues in the CDR3. V lost 6 bases to trimming and J lost 4 bases, with 19 bases between them. Germline assignment: CDR1 LNHDA and CDR2 SQIVND (reference sequence). The CDR3 region has the DNA TGTGCCAGTAGGACACCACGGCGAGATGGCGGAAACACCATATATTTT. Its translation: CASRTPRRDGGNTIYF.

This rearrangement joins TRBV29-1 to TRBJ2-3; the D gene is possibly TRBD2 (6 bases). Germline CDR1 is SQVTM and CDR2 is ANQGSEA. The CDR3 extends over 12 amino acids. Trimming took 2 bases from V and 4 from J, leaving 7 bases between them. The CDR3 DNA sequence: TGCAGCGTTGAATCGGGGGCAGATACGCAGTATTTT. It encodes CSVESGADTQYF.

As concerns this clone: Other DNA sequences in the same sample also yield this CDR3. This rearrangement joins TRBV11-2 to TRBJ2-6; D is ambiguous. Germline assignment: CDR1 SGHAT and CDR2 FQNNGV. Trimming removed 3 bases from V and 0 bases from J, with 3 bases in between. CDR3 length equals 14 residues. The CDR3 protein is CASSLVSGANVLTF. The CDR3 coding sequence is TGTGCCAGCAGCTTGGTCTCTGGGGCCAACGTCCTGACTTTC. The full variable domain, rest sourced from reference TRBV11-2 and TRBJ2-6, is EAGVAQSPRYKIIEKRQSVAFWCNPISGHATLYWYQQILGQGPKLLIQFQNNGVVDDSQLPKDRFSAERLKGVDSTLKIQPAKLEDSAVYLCASSLVSGANVLTFGAGSRLTVL.

The rearrangement links TRBV9 to TRBJ2-3; a weak D match, TRBD2 (6 bases). V was pared by 1 base and J by 5 bases, with 8 bases between. The germline V gene has CDR1 SGDLS and CDR2 YYNGEE. CDR3 length: 13 amino acids. The CDR3 reads CASSVQAGDTQYF. The CDR3 nucleotides read TGTGCCAGCAGCGTACAAGCGGGAGATACGCAGTATTTT.

J is TRBJ2-4 and V is TRBV29-1, with 11 bases identical to TRBD2. Trimming removed 6 bases from V and 6 bases from J; junction bases left unmatched: 7. CDR1 SQVTM and CDR2 ANQGSEA come from the germline V gene. This CDR3 is 14 amino acids long. The CDR3 region has the DNA TGCAGCGTCGTACTAGCGGGAGAAGTAAACATTCAGTACTTC. Encoded protein: CSVVLAGEVNIQYF.

This clone was counted at least ten times. Within the sample, other DNA sequences also encode this same CDR3. The CDR3 DNA follows: TGTGCCAGCAGTCCACAAGAGACCCAGTACTTC. The encoded protein is CASSPQETQYF. V and J are TRBV2 and TRBJ2-5; D gene unclear. Germline CDR1 SNHLY, CDR2 FYNNEI. This CDR3 contains 11 residues. V was pared by 5 bases and J by 2 bases, with 3 bases between.

V is TRBV7-2 and J is TRBJ2-5; tentative D call: TRBD2 (5 bases). Germline lookup yields CDR1 SGHTA and CDR2 FQGNSA. V was shortened by 3 bases and J by 2 bases, with 13 bases between the two germline ends. This CDR3 has 15 residues. CDR3 region: CASSFPRDLQETQYF. CDR3 coding DNA: TGTGCCAGCAGCTTCCCCCGGGATCTGCAAGAGACCCAGTACTTC.

This clone was found a few times. The chain couples TRBV10-3 to TRBJ1-1, with 8 bases aligning to TRBD1. V shed 4 bases and J 3 bases; nucleotides not matched to a gene: 13. The germline V gene encodes CDR1 ENHRY and CDR2 SYGVKD. CDR3 length equals 17 residues. The CDR3 sequence is CAISGRQGFEQDTEAFF. Written as DNA, the CDR3 is TGTGCCATCAGTGGGAGACAGGGGTTCGAGCAGGACACTGAAGCTTTCTTT.

This chain joins TRBV6-5 and TRBJ2-1, with D perhaps TRBD2 (6 bases). Germline lookup yields CDR1 MNHEY and CDR2 SVGAGI. Trimming left V 2 bases short and J 7 bases short, with 15 bases between. The CDR3 loop spans 15 amino acids. The DNA of the CDR3 is TGTGCCAGCAGTTACGCCCGGTCGGGGGTGAATGAGCAGTTCTTC. Its translation is CASSYARSGVNEQFF.

The chain employs TRBV27 and TRBJ2-7, with 8 bases lining up with TRBD2. V trimming: 6 bases; J trimming: 0 bases; junction bases outside the gene matches: 4. Germline V gene data show CDR1 as MNHEY and CDR2 as SMNVEV (reference sequence). The CDR3 loop spans 14 amino acids. CDR3 sequence reads: CASRRLANSYEQYF. The CDR3 DNA reads as TGTGCCAGCAGAAGACTAGCGAACTCCTACGAGCAGTACTTC.

The rearrangement links TRBV9 to TRBJ2-1; 8 bases match TRBD2. Looked up from germline, CDR1 is SGDLS and CDR2 is YYNGEE. J lost 8 bases, V lost 2 bases, and 6 bases had no gene match. There are 14 residues in the CDR3. The CDR3 DNA reads TGTGCCAGCAGCGTGGGAGGACTAGCCGATGAGCAGTTCTTC. Amino acids: CASSVGGLADEQFF. The whole variable domain, filled in from reference TRBV9 and TRBJ2-1, reads DSGVTQTPKHLITATGQRVTLRCSPRSGDLSVYWYQQSLDQGLQFLIQYYNGEERAKGNILERFSAQQFPDLHSELNLSSLELGDSALYFCASSVGGLADEQFFGPGTRLTVL.

CDR3 nucleotides: TGTGCCAGCAGCTTCCCCGGACAGGGGGAAACAGAGACCCAGTACTTC. This translates into CASSFPGQGETETQYF. The chain carries TRBV5-5 and TRBJ2-5; 10 bases align to TRBD1. This CDR3 region has 16 residues. Trimming removed 2 bases from V and 4 bases from J; junction bases left unmatched: 8. Germline V gene sequence: CDR1 SGHKS, CDR2 YYEKEE (reference sequence). The full variable domain, its missing parts supplied by reference TRBV5-5 and TRBJ2-5, is DAGVTQSPTHLIKTRGQQVTLRCSPISGHKSVSWYQQVLGQGPQFIFQYYEKEERGRGNFPDRFSARQFPNYSSELNVNALLLGDSALYLCASSFPGQGETETQYFGPGTRLLVL.